The sample holds many counts of the clone carrying this T cell receptor beta chain. TCR beta CDR3 region amplification was performed from RNA transcripts. First-round RT-PCR with HTBI primers amplified the TCR CDR3 region. TCRdb analysed the multiplex PCR reads with MiXCR anew, one entry per CDR3 protein. The sample has nearly 600,000 distinct CDR3 sequences, roughly 13% seen once. The V and J ends lost 4 bases and 4 bases, in that order; junction bases with no gene match: 8. This CDR3 is 15 amino acids long. From germline, CDR1 is GTSNPN and CDR2 SVGIG (reference sequence). The data were obtained in a study of T cells in Graves' hyperthyroidism and ophthalmopathy.

The sequence derives from a woman aged 25 to 39 with Graves' hyperthyroidism that later progressed to Graves' ophthalmopathy. Sequences were obtained from blood. This chain uses TRBV30 with TRBJ2-3, with 10 positions matching TRBD1. In DNA, the CDR3 is TGTGCCTGGAAATCCCCTGGACAGGGGGCAGATACGCAGTATTTT. Its translation: CAWKSPGQGADTQYF.